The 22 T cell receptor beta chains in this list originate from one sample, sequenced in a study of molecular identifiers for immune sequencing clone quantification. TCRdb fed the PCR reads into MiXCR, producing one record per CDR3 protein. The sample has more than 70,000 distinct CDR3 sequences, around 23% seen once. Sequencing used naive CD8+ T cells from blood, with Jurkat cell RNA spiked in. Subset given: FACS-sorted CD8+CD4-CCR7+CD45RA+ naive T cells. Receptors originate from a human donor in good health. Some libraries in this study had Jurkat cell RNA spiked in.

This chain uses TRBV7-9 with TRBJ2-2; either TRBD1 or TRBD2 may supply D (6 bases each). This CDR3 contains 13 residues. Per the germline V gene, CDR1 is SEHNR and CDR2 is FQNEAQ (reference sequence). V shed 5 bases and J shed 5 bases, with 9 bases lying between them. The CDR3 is CASSRGGTGELFF. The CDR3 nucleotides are TGTGCCAGCAGCCGAGGGGGGACCGGGGAGCTGTTTTTT.

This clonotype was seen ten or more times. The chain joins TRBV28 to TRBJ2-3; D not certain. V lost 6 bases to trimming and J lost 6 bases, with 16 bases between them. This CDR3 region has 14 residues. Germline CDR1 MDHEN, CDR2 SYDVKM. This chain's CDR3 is CASSSLRGIDTQYF. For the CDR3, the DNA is TGTGCCAGCAGCTCCCTACGCGGTATTGATACGCAGTATTTT.

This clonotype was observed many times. The CDR3 loop is CASSPPGAEETQYF. The CDR3 DNA sequence: TGTGCCAGCAGTCCCCCGGGGGCGGAAGAGACCCAGTACTTC. The chain couples TRBV12-3 or TRBV12-4 to TRBJ2-5, with D possibly called TRBD1 or TRBD2 (6 bases each). V was trimmed by 5 bases and J by 3 bases, leaving 13 bases between them. The CDR3 runs to 14 residues.

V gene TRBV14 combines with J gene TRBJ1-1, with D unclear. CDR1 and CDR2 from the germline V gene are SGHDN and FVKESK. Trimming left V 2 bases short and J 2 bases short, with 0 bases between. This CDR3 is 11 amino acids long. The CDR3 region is CASSQNTEAFF. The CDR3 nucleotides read TGTGCCAGCAGCCAAAACACTGAAGCTTTCTTT. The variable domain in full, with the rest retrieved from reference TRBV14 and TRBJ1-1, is EAGVTQFPSHSVIEKGQTVTLRCDPISGHDNLYWYRRVMGKEIKFLLHFVKESKQDESGMPNNRFLAERTGGTYSTLKVQPAELEDSGVYFCASSQNTEAFFGQGTRLTVV.

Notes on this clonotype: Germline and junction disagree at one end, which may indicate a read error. The CDR3 region is CDSTHGQGYTEAFF. In DNA form, the CDR3 reads TGTGACAGCACCCACGGACAGGGATACACTGAAGCTTTCTTT. The V gene is TRBV28, the J gene TRBJ1-1; 8 bases fit TRBD1. CDR1 MDHEN and CDR2 SYDVKM come from the germline V gene. The CDR3 has 14 residues.

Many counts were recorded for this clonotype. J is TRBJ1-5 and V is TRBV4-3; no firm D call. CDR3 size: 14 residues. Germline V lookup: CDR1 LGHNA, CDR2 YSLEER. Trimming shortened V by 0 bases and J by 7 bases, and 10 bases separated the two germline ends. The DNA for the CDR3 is TGCGCCAGCAGCCAAGATCAGGCATTCCAGCCCCAGCATTTT. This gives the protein CASSQDQAFQPQHF.

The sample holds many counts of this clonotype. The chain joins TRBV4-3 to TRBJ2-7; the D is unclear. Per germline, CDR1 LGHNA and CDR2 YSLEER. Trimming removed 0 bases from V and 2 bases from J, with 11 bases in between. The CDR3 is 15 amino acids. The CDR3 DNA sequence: TGCGCCAGCAGCCAAGAAAGGGCCAGAACCTACGAGCAGTACTTC. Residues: CASSQERARTYEQYF.

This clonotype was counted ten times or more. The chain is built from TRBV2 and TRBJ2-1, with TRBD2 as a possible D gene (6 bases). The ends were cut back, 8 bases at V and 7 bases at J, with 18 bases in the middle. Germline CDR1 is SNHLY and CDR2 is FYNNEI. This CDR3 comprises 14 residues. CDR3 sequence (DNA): TGTGCCAGCGAGGGACTCTCATTCGGGAATGAGCAGTTCTTC. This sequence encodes CASEGLSFGNEQFF.

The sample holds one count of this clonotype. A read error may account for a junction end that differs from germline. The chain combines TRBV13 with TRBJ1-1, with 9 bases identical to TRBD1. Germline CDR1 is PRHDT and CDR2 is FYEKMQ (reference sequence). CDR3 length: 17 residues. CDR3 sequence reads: CASSWGQGKTMNTEASF. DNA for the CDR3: TGTGCCAGCAGCTGGGGACAGGGCAAAACAATGAACACTGAAGCTTCCTTT.

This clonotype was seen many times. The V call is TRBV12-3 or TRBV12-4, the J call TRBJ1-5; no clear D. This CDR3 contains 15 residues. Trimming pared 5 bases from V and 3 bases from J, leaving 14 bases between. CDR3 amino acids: CASSADLEHNQPQHF. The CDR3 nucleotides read TGTGCCAGCAGTGCGGATTTGGAACACAATCAGCCCCAGCATTTT.

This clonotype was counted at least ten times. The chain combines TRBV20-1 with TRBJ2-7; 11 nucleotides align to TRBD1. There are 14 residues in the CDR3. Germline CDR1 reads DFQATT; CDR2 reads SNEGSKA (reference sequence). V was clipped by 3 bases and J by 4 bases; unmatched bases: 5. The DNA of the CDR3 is TGCAGTGCTAGGGGACAGGGGGTTGTTTACGAGCAGTACTTC. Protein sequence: CSARGQGVVYEQYF.

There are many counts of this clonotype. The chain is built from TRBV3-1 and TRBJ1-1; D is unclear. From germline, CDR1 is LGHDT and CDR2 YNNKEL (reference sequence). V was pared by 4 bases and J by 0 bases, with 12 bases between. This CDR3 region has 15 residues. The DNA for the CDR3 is TGTGCCAGCAGCCGAGGGTTTCCCCTGAACACTGAAGCTTTCTTT. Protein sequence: CASSRGFPLNTEAFF.

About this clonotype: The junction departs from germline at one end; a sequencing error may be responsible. The CDR3 DNA sequence: TGTGCCAGCAGTTCGGGTCCCCGGCAGGGCACTGAAGCTCTCTTT. It translates to CASSSGPRQGTEALF. The chain links TRBV2 to TRBJ1-1, with D possibly matching TRBD1 (5 bases). CDR1 is SNHLY, CDR2 FYNNEI, per germline. CDR3 length: 15 residues.

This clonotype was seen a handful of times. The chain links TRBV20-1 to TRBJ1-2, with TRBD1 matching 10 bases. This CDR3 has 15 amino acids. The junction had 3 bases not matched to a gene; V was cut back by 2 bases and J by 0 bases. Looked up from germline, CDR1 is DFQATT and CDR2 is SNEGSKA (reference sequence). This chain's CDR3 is CSARSGQGANYGYTF. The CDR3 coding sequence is TGCAGTGCTAGATCCGGACAGGGGGCTAACTATGGCTACACCTTC.

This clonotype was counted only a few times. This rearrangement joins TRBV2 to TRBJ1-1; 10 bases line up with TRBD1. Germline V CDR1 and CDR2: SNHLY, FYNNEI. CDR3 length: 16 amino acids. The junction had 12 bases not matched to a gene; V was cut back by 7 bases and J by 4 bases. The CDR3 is CASIPTGTGVITEAFF. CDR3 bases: TGTGCCAGCATCCCCACAGGGACAGGGGTAATCACTGAAGCTTTCTTT.

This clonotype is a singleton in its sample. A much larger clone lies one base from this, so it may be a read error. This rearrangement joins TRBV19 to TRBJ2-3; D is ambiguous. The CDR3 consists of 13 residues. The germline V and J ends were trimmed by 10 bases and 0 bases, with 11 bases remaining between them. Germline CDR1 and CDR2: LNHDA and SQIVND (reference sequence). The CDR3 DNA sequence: TGTGCCACCCCTGAGACTAGCACAGATACGCAGTATTTT. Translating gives CATPETSTDTQYF.

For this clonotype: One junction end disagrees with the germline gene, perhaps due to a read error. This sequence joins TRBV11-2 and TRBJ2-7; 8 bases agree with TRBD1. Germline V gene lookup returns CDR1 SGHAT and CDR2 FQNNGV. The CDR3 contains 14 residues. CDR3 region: CAGSPGTGVYEQYF. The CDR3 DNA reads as TGTGCCGGCAGCCCCGGGACAGGAGTTTACGAGCAGTACTTC.

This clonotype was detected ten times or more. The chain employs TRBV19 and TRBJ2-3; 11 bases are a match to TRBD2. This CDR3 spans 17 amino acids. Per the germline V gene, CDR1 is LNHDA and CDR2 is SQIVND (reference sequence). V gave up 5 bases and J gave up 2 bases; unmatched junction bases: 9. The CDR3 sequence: CASSGTSGGPYTDTQYF. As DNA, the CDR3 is TGTGCCAGTAGTGGTACTAGCGGGGGACCCTACACAGATACGCAGTATTTT.

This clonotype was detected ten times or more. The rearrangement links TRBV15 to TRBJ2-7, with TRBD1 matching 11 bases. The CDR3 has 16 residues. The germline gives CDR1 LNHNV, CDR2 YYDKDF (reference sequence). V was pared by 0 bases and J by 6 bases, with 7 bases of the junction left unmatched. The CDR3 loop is CATSRETIGTGGEQYF. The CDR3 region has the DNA TGTGCCACCAGCAGAGAGACTATAGGGACAGGGGGCGAGCAGTACTTC.

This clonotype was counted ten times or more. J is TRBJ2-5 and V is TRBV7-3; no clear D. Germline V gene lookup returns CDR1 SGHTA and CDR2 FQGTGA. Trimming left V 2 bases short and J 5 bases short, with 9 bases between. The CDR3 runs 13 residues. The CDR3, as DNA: TGTGCCAGCAGCTTACGGCTATGGGAGACCCAGTACTTC. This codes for CASSLRLWETQYF.

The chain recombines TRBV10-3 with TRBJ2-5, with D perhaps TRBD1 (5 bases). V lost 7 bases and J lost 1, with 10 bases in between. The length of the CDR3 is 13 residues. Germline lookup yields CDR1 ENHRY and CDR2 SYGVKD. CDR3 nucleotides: TGTGCCATCACCCCAGACAGCCAAGAGACCCAGTACTTC. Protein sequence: CAITPDSQETQYF.

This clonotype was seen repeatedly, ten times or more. The CDR3 protein is CASSPGQNSYEQYF. The CDR3 bases are TGCGCCAGCAGCCCAGGACAGAACTCCTACGAGCAGTACTTC. V is TRBV5-1 and J is TRBJ2-7, with TRBD1 as a possible D gene (6 bases). Trimming stripped 4 bases from V and 0 bases from J, with 11 bases between. CDR1 and CDR2 (germline): SGHRS, YFSETQ. This CDR3 is built from 14 residues.